Below are 2 T cell receptor beta chains sequenced from a single sample in a study of control samples from healthy donors and cancer patients (dated by TCRdb to the early 2020s). The library was built by means of the immunoSEQ multiplex PCR assay. This is the immuneACCESS table as TCRdb keeps it, with only in-frame sequences that have V and J called. A part of the clones is gone; compared with another copy, unresolved V genes explain less than half, and the rest is unexplained. This sample gives around 140,000 clones in total; over 85% of them show up just once. The ten largest clones add up to approximately 8% of the sample. Sequencing was done on a sample of PBMCs. These receptor sequences come from a man between 45 and 60 years old with head and neck cancer.

This rearrangement joins TRBV5-1 to TRBJ1-2; tentative D call: TRBD1 (6 bases). CDR1 SGHRS and CDR2 YFSETQ come from the germline V gene. Between the trimmed V and J ends, which lost 0 bases and 4 bases, there was a span of 16 bases. This CDR3 has 16 amino acids. The CDR3 nucleotides read TGCGCCAGCAGCTTGGCTGTGGGGGGCGATCTCTATGGCTACACCTTC. It specifies CASSLAVGGDLYGYTF. Together with reference TRBV5-1 and TRBJ1-2, the CDR3 gives the full variable domain: KAGVTQTPRYLIKTRGQQVTLSCSPISGHRSVSWYQQTPGQGLQFLFEYFSETQRNKGNFPGRFSGRQFSNSRSEMNVSTLELGDSALYLCASSLAVGGDLYGYTFGSGTRLTVV.

The rearrangement links TRBV30 to TRBJ1-2, with 8 nucleotides matching TRBD1. V lost 3 bases to trimming and J lost 0 bases; unmatched junction nucleotides: 3. Germline V gene lookup returns CDR1 GTSNPN and CDR2 SVGIG (reference sequence). The CDR3 extends over 14 amino acids. The DNA of the CDR3 is TGTGCCTGGAGAGAACAGGGGGCTAACTATGGCTACACCTTC. It yields the protein CAWREQGANYGYTF.